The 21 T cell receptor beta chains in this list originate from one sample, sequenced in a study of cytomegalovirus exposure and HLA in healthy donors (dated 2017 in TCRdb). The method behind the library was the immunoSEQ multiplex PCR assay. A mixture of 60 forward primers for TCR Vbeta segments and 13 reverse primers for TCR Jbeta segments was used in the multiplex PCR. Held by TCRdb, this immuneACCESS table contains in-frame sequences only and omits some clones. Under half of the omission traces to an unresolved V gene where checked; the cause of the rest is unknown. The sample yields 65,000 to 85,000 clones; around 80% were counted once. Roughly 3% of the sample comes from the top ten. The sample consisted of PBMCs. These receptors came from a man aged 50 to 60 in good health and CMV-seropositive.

The DNA of the CDR3 is TGTGCCAGTAGTATAGATCGAAACAGCGGGGACTATGGCTACACCTTC. Protein product: CASSIDRNSGDYGYTF. The chain employs TRBV19 and TRBJ1-2; D gene unclear. This CDR3 is built from 16 residues. V was clipped by 0 bases and J by 3 bases, with 14 bases between them. Germline CDR1 is LNHDA and CDR2 is SQIVND (reference sequence).

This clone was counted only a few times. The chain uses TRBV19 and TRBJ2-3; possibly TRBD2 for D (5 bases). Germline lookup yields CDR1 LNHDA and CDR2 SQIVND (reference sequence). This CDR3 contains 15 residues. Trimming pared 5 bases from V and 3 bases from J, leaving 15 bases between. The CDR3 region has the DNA TGTGCCAGTAGTTTGCAGGATGGCGGGACAGATACGCAGTATTTT. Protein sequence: CASSLQDGGTDTQYF. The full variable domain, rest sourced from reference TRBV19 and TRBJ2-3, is DGGITQSPKYLFRKEGQNVTLSCEQNLNHDAMYWYRQDPGQGLRLIYYSQIVNDFQKGDIAEGYSVSREKKESFPLTVTSAQKNPTAFYLCASSLQDGGTDTQYFGPGTRLTVL.

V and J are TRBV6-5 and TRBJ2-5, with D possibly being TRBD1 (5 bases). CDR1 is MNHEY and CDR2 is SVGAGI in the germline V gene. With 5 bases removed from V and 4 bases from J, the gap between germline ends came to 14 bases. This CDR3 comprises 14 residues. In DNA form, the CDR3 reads TGTGCCAGCAGTCAACCAGGGTCGCGAGAGACCCAGTACTTC. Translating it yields CASSQPGSRETQYF.

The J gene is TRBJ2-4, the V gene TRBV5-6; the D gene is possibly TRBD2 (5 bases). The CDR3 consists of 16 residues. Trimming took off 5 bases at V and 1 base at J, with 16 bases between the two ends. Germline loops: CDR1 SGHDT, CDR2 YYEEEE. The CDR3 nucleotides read TGTGCCAGCAGTCCCACCCCAGCGGTTGCCAAAAACATTCAGTACTTC. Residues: CASSPTPAVAKNIQYF.

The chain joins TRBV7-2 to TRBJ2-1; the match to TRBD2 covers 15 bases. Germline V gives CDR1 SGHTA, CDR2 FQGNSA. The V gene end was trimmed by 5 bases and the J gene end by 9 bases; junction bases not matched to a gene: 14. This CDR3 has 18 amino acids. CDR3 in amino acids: CASSIAGTSGRSGGEQFF. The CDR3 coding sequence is TGTGCCAGCAGCATTGCCGGGACTAGCGGGAGGAGTGGGGGTGAGCAGTTCTTC.

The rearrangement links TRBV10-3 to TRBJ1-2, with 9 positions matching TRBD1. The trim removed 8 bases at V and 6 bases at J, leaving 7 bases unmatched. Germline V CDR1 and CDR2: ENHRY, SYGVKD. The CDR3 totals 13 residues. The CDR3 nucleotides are TGTGCCATCGGGGCGGACAGGGGAGATGGCTACACCTTC. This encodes CAIGADRGDGYTF.

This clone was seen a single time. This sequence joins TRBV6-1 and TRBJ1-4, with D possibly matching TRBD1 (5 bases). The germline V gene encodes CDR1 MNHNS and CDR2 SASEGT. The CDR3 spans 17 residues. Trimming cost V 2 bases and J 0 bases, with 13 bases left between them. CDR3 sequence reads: CASSEYWGPATNEKLFF. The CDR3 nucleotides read TGTGCCAGCAGTGAATACTGGGGCCCCGCAACTAATGAAAAACTGTTTTTT.

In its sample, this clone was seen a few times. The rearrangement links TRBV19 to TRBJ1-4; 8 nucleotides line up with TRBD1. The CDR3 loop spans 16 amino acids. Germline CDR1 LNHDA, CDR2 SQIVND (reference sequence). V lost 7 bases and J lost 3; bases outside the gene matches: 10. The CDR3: CASTGQVLAANEKLFF. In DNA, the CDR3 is TGTGCCAGTACGGGACAGGTGCTTGCGGCTAATGAAAAACTGTTTTTT.

This CDR3 reads CSVLGTPHHYGYTF. The CDR3 DNA reads as TGCAGCGTTCTCGGGACACCTCATCACTATGGCTACACCTTC. The chain couples TRBV29-1 to TRBJ1-2; tentatively, D is TRBD1 (6 bases). The germline V and J ends were trimmed by 5 bases and 3 bases, with 16 bases remaining between them. The length of the CDR3 is 14 residues. Germline V gene data show CDR1 as SQVTM and CDR2 as ANQGSEA.

CDR3 bases: TGTGCCATCAGTCAGGGGGACGACTATGGCTACACCTTC. This sequence encodes CAISQGDDYGYTF. The gene calls are TRBV10-3 and TRBJ1-2; 7 positions agree with TRBD1. V lost 5 bases, J lost 3 bases, and 3 bases stayed unmatched. The CDR3 has 13 residues. Germline lookup yields CDR1 ENHRY and CDR2 SYGVKD.

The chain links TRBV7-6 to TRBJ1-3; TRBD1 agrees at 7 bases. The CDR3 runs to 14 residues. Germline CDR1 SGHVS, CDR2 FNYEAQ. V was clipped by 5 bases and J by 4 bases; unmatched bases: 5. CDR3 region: CASSLGTAGNTIYF. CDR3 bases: TGTGCCAGCAGCCTAGGGACAGCAGGAAACACCATATATTTT.

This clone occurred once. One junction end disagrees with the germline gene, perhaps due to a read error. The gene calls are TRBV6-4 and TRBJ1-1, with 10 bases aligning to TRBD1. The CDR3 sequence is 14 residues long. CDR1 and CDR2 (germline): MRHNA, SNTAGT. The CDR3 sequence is CASRDWDRGTEAFF. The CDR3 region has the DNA TGTGCCAGCAGGGACTGGGACAGGGGCACTGAAGCTTTCTTT.

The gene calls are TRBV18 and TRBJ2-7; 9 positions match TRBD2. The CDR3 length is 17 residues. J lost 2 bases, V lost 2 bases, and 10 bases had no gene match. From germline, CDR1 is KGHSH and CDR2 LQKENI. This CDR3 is CASSPLGSSGKTYEQYF. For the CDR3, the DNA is TGTGCCAGCTCACCATTAGGCTCTAGCGGGAAAACCTACGAGCAGTACTTC.

CDR3 loop: CASSQDRTGRTEAFF. The DNA for the CDR3 is TGCGCCAGCAGCCAAGATCGGACAGGTAGGACTGAAGCTTTCTTT. This rearrangement joins TRBV4-3 to TRBJ1-1, with 7 bases matching TRBD1. CDR1 and CDR2 from the germline V gene are LGHNA and YSLEER. The CDR3 loop spans 15 amino acids. Unmatched junction bases numbered 6, after V lost 0 bases and J lost 5 bases.

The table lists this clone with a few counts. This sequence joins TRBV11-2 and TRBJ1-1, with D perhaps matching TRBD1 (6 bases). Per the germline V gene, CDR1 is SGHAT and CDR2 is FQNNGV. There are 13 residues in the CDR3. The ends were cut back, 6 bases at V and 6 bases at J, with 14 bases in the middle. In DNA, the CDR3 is TGTGCCAGCAGTCGGGACACCTCCTCTGAAGCTTTCTTT. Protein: CASSRDTSSEAFF.

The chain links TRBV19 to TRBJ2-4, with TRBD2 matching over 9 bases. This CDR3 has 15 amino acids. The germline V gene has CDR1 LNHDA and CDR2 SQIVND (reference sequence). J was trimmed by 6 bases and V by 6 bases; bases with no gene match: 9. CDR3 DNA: TGTGCCAGTAGCTATCCACCGGGACTAGCAAACATTCAGTACTTC. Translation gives CASSYPPGLANIQYF.

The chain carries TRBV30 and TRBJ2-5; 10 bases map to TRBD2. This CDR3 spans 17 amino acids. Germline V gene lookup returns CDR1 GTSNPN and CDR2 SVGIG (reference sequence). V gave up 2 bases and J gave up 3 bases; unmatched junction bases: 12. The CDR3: CAWSLPGASGSKETQYF. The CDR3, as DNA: TGTGCCTGGAGTCTCCCCGGGGCTAGCGGGAGCAAAGAGACCCAGTACTTC.

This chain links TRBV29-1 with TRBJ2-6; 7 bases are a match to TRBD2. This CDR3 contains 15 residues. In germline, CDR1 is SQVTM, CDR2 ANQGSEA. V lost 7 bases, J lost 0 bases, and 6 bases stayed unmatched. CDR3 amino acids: CSAAGDLSGANVLTF. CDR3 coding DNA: TGCAGCGCCGCGGGAGACCTCTCTGGGGCCAACGTCCTGACTTTC.

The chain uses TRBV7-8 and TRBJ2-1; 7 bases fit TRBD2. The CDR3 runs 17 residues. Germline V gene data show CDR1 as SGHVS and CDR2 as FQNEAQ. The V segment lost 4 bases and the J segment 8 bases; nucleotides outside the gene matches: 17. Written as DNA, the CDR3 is TGTGCCAGCAGCTCCTTCAGGGTCAAAAGCGGGACCGATGAGCAGTTCTTC. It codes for CASSSFRVKSGTDEQFF.

In DNA form, the CDR3 reads TGTGCCACCAGCAGAGATGGGGCGGGGCCCTCCTACAATGAGCAGTTCTTC. This gives the protein CATSRDGAGPSYNEQFF. The chain combines TRBV15 with TRBJ2-1; D may be TRBD2 (6 bases). The CDR3 extends over 17 amino acids. V lost 0 bases to trimming and J lost 0 bases, with 12 bases between them. The germline gives CDR1 LNHNV, CDR2 YYDKDF (reference sequence).

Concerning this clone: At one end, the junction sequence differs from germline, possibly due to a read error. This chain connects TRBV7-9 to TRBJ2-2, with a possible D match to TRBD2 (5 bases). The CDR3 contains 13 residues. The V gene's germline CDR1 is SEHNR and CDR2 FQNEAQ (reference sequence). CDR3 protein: CSSSLFGNWELFF. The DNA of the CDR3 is TGTTCCAGCAGCTTATTCGGGAACTGGGAGCTGTTTTTT.